The 14 T cell receptor beta chains in this list originate from one sample, sequenced in a study of regulatory T cells in long-lasting Graves disease. Time point specified: newly diagnosed GD, antithyroid drugs for less than 3 months. Extracted PBMC RNA gave rise to the TCR library. Construction of TCR beta libraries relied on iRepertoire HTBI primers and on Arm-PCR targeting CDR3 regions. TCRdb ran MiXCR on the multiplex PCR reads and lists one entry per CDR3 protein. The sample has around 500,000 distinct CDR3 sequences, around 12% seen once. These data were also filed under a second study, of T cells in Graves' hyperthyroidism and ophthalmopathy.

The sequenced sample was peripheral blood mononuclear cells (PBMCs), obtained at new diagnosis, from a patient treated with antithyroid drugs. These receptors all stem from a woman aged 25 to 39 with Graves disease.

J is TRBJ1-1 and V is TRBV29-1; the match to TRBD1 covers 10 bases. V lost 5 bases and J lost 0; bases outside the gene matches: 6. The CDR3 contains 15 residues. Per germline, CDR1 SQVTM and CDR2 ANQGSEA. This chain's CDR3 is CSVRGQGPLNTEAFF. The CDR3 DNA follows: TGCAGCGTTCGGGGACAGGGGCCTTTGAACACTGAAGCTTTCTTT.

This clonotype was seen repeatedly, ten times or more. J is TRBJ2-7 and V is TRBV28; 9 bases align to TRBD1. J was trimmed by 2 bases and V by 1 base; bases with no gene match: 3. The CDR3 sequence is 15 residues long. Germline assignment: CDR1 MDHEN and CDR2 SYDVKM. DNA for the CDR3: TGTGCCAGCAGTTTATCGGGACAGGGAGCCTACGAGCAGTACTTC. It translates to CASSLSGQGAYEQYF.

This clonotype showed up many times. The chain has TRBV12-3 or TRBV12-4 and TRBJ2-4, with TRBD2 as a possible D gene (7 bases). V lost 6 bases and J lost 3, with 21 bases in between. The CDR3 runs to 17 residues. Here the CDR3 DNA reads TGTGCCAGCAGCCCTACGGGGGGCGGGAAAAGCAAAAACATTCAGTACTTC. Its protein is CASSPTGGGKSKNIQYF.

The sample holds many counts of this clonotype. This rearrangement joins TRBV27 to TRBJ1-5, with a tentative D call TRBD1 (5 bases). The CDR3 runs to 13 residues. Between the trimmed V and J ends, which lost 5 bases and 4 bases, there was a span of 9 bases. CDR1 and CDR2 (germline): MNHEY, SMNVEV (reference sequence). The CDR3: CASSLGTNQPQHF. The CDR3 nucleotides read TGTGCCAGCAGTCTAGGGACGAATCAGCCCCAGCATTTT.

V gene TRBV20-1 combines with J gene TRBJ1-1; D might be TRBD1 (5 bases). Germline V gives CDR1 DFQATT, CDR2 SNEGSKA (reference sequence). The CDR3 is 15 amino acids. The V end was cut by 1 base, the J end by 4 bases, with 16 bases between. CDR3 DNA: TGCAGTGCTAGAGCCCCCGGTCCGGGGGGCACTGAAGCTTTCTTT. Its protein is CSARAPGPGGTEAFF.

This clonotype was observed at least ten times. The rearrangement links TRBV7-8 to TRBJ1-2; possible D gene TRBD1, 6 bases. The CDR3 totals 12 residues. Germline assignment: CDR1 SGHVS and CDR2 FQNEAQ. Trimming took 4 bases from V and 8 from J, leaving 11 bases between them. The CDR3, as DNA: TGTGCCAGCAGCTCGCCGACAGGAGGCTACACCTTC. The encoded protein is CASSSPTGGYTF.

The chain links TRBV4-3 to TRBJ2-5; D call uncertain. Trimming pared 0 bases from V and 3 bases from J, leaving 14 bases between. Germline V gene sequence: CDR1 LGHNA, CDR2 YSLEER. The CDR3 is 16 residues long. CDR3: CASSQDPTGPEETQYF. The DNA for the CDR3 is TGCGCCAGCAGCCAAGATCCGACCGGGCCCGAAGAGACCCAGTACTTC.

Notes on this clonotype: A read error may explain this, as a much larger clone is one base away. V is TRBV18 and J is TRBJ2-7, with TRBD1 identical over 7 bases. The CDR3 length is 15 residues. Germline-derived CDR1 and CDR2 are KGHSH and LQKENI. This CDR3 is CTSSLGTDASYEQYF. The CDR3 DNA is TGTACCAGCTCACTCGGGACAGACGCTTCCTACGAGCAGTACTTC.

This clonotype was picked up many times. The genes are TRBV14 and TRBJ2-5, with D perhaps matching TRBD1 (6 bases). Germline V gives CDR1 SGHDN, CDR2 FVKESK. V lost 2 bases, J lost 0 bases, and 10 bases lay in between. This CDR3 region has 15 residues. The CDR3 is CASSQQRGYQETQYF. The CDR3, as DNA: TGTGCCAGCAGCCAACAGAGGGGGTACCAAGAGACCCAGTACTTC.

There are a few counts of this clonotype. V and J are TRBV19 and TRBJ2-7, with D possibly being TRBD2 (5 bases). The CDR3 has 14 amino acids. Germline loops: CDR1 LNHDA, CDR2 SQIVND (reference sequence). Trimming left V 5 bases short and J 4 bases short, with 15 bases between. This CDR3 is CASSEGSPSYEQYF. The CDR3 coding sequence is TGTGCCAGTAGTGAGGGCAGTCCCAGTTACGAGCAGTACTTC.

This clonotype was recorded many times. This chain connects TRBV4-3 to TRBJ1-6, with D possibly matching TRBD1 (5 bases). Trimming took off 2 bases at V and 12 bases at J, with 11 bases between the two ends. Germline CDR1 is LGHNA and CDR2 is YSLEER. CDR3 length: 13 amino acids. The CDR3 coding sequence is TGCGCCAGCAGCCAACTATCAGGGAGACCCCTCCACTTT. Translation: CASSQLSGRPLHF.

This clonotype occurred a few times. This chain uses TRBV20-1 with TRBJ1-5; 9 positions agree with TRBD1. The CDR3 length is 15 residues. In germline, CDR1 is DFQATT, CDR2 SNEGSKA (reference sequence). J lost 3 bases, V lost 5 bases, and 8 bases had no gene match. CDR3 DNA sequence: TGCAGTGCTCACCGCCGACAGGGGGACAATCAGCCCCAGCATTTT. Encoded protein: CSAHRRQGDNQPQHF.

The chain uses TRBV2 and TRBJ2-1, with 7 bases that match TRBD1. The CDR3 spans 15 residues. V lost 7 bases and J lost 5; bases outside the gene matches: 11. CDR1 is SNHLY, CDR2 FYNNEI, per germline. CDR3 loop: CASTLDRVIDNEQFF. The CDR3 coding sequence is TGTGCCAGCACTTTAGACAGGGTAATTGACAATGAGCAGTTCTTC. Based on the CDR3 plus reference TRBV2 and TRBJ2-1, the full variable domain is EPEVTQTPSHQVTQMGQEVILRCVPISNHLYFYWYRQILGQKVEFLVSFYNNEISEKSEIFDDQFSVERPDGSNFTLKIRSTKLEDSAMYFCASTLDRVIDNEQFFGPGTRLTVL.

A few counts support this clonotype. The chain is built from TRBV28 and TRBJ1-3; no firm D call. Per the germline V gene, CDR1 is MDHEN and CDR2 is SYDVKM. Trimming left V 0 bases short and J 8 bases short, with 14 bases between. There are 15 residues in the CDR3. The CDR3 here is CASSLWPGSHDTIYF. CDR3 nucleotides: TGTGCCAGCAGTTTATGGCCCGGATCTCACGACACCATATATTTT.